The clone carrying this T cell receptor beta chain was observed a few times. The antigen is undetermined. The authors ran a second PCR of roughly 6 to 12 cycles using a sample-barcoded 5' primer and a J-beta primer mix. Sequencing yielded, for each sample, at least 3 million paired-end reads carrying CDR3. TCRdb recomputed calls from the 5' RACE reads with MiXCR, one row per CDR3 protein. The sample carries 550,000 to 750,000 distinct CDR3 sequences, around 20% recorded once. Per-sample yields of isolated PBMCs were at least 6 million. The data stem from a study of blood T cells in healthy people across ages. Study-wide results and caveats: Among long-lived donors, naive CD4+ cells were more numerous and diversity higher than in aged donors. In older individuals, TCR beta diversity per million T cells was lower, falling roughly linearly with age.

The sample taken for sequencing was blood. This clonotype was sampled from a man between 70 and 80 years old in good health.

CDR3 in DNA: TGTGCCAGCAGCTTAGTGTACTCCGGTGGGGAGCTGTTTTTT. This codes for CASSLVYSGGELFF. The chain uses TRBV7-2 and TRBJ2-2; no clear D gene. Looked up from germline, CDR1 is SGHTA and CDR2 is FQGNSA. The CDR3 consists of 14 residues. V lost 1 base, J lost 8 bases, and 11 bases lay in between.